The present TCR beta chain was sequenced within a study of Ad26.COV2.S vaccination and SARS-CoV-2 variants. The treatment here: over 15 received Ad26.COV2.S at low or high dose, single or two shots; 5 received placebo; per-sample allocation not given. Sampling was done on day 63 after the first vaccine or placebo injection. This CDR3 comprises 13 residues. V was pared by 6 bases and J by 5 bases, with 13 bases between. Per the germline V gene, CDR1 is MNHNY and CDR2 is SVGAGI (reference sequence). Data came from immunoSEQ multiplex PCR; TCRdb stores just in-frame clones and leaves some out. The sample holds fewer than 500,000 clones, 90% seen once.

The material was peripheral blood, obtained in a trial of Ad26.COV2.S vaccine versus placebo. This receptor was identified in a person aged 18-65 years who received the Ad26.COV2.S COVID-19 vaccine or a placebo. V usage is TRBV6-6 and J usage is TRBJ2-5; a possible D gene is TRBD2 (5 bases). Here the CDR3 reads CASSFGEIETQYF. The CDR3 DNA follows: TGTGCCAGCAGCTTTGGGGAGATCGAGACCCAGTACTTC.